Included here is one T cell receptor beta chain sequence, with context. TCRdb recomputed calls from the 5' RACE reads with MiXCR, one row per CDR3 protein. In the table there are 420,000 or so distinct CDR3 sequences, under 20% of which are singletons. These data belong to a study of identical twins. Trimming stripped 0 bases from V and 6 bases from J, with 12 bases between. Germline V gene lookup returns CDR1 SGHAT and CDR2 FQNNGV. The CDR3 sequence is 15 residues long. The rearrangement links TRBV11-2 to TRBJ2-1; tentative D call: TRBD1 (5 bases). This clonotype was sampled from a man in his fifties in good health. Specimen: naive T cells sorted from blood. DNA for the CDR3: TGTGCCAGCAGCTTAGACAGGGTCGCCATCAATGAGCAGTTCTTC. Encoded protein: CASSLDRVAINEQFF.